Here is one T cell receptor (beta chain) with its context. Only a few counts were recorded for this clonotype. Its antigen is currently not known. No much larger clonotype is one base removed from it; base qualities were not supplied. Libraries came from 5' RACE. The run used an Illumina HiSeq 2500. A second PCR of about 7 to 12 cycles was run with a J-beta primer mix and a sample-barcoded 5' primer. Each TCR beta cDNA molecule received a unique molecular identifier from a template-switch 5' adaptor carrying 12 random nucleotides. Each sample yielded at least 2.5 million CDR3-containing paired-end reads. The Mint cDNA synthesis kit, primed by a TRBC-specific oligonucleotide, was used to synthesize first-strand cDNA from all RNA. All cDNA was treated with uracil-DNA glycosylase and then went through a first 18-cycle PCR with the universal primers M1SS and BC2_uni_R. In the paper's pipeline: For normalization, 1 million high-quality reads were randomly selected from each sample, with every read carrying a distinct molecular identifier. Reads sharing molecular identifiers were discarded rather than binned into consensus sequences. MiTCR, with a Q25 quality threshold and the strictest error-elimination algorithm, was used for CDR3 identification, clonotype clustering and error correction. A nonparametric unseen species model with Euler transformation was used to estimate a lower bound on total TCR beta diversity. Using fastp trimming at Q25 and MiXCR clonotype assembly, TCRdb reanalyzed the public sequencing data and kept in-frame beta chains. Records with the same CDR3 protein are collapsed into one entry carrying the most frequent genes and DNA. The V and J calls, along with clone size, are taken from TCRdb and not from the paper's own processing. In this sample the table shows about 1.6 million distinct CDR3 sequences, roughly 32% of which occur a single time. Roughly 12% of the sample is held by the ten biggest clonotypes.

V is reduced by 1 base and J by 5 bases, leaving a spacing of 12 bases between them. The CDR3 runs 13 residues from the cysteine to the phenylalanine. Just CDR3 DNA is preserved here, 39 bases in frame from base 1. CDR1 and CDR2, per the germline V gene (reference sequence), are DFQATT and SNEGSKA. The sample belongs to a study of blood T cells in healthy people across ages (dated by TCRdb to 2014 to 2015). Looking at the study overall: In model experiments, roughly one uniquely barcoded TCR beta cDNA molecule per two T cells was captured by template switching. The study measured age-related changes in TCR beta repertoire diversity using deep sequencing normalized with unique cDNA molecular identifiers. Using the same blood draw, the study looked at two additional independent replicas of 1 million unique cDNA reads for two donors, one aged 18 to 30 and the other aged 80 or older. The donors were divided into four age groups: young (average approximately 16 years), middle-aged (approximately 39), aged (about 62) and long-lived (about 80). To avoid experimental bias, donors of different ages were randomly spread across the sequencing lanes.

The study at large found these results: Donor CMV infection status was unknown, potentially confounding age-related changes in expanded clonotypes. Conclusive comparison of naive and antigen-experienced compartments was prevented by the profiling of bulk unsorted PBMCs. As age increased, observed TCR beta diversity per million T cells dropped in a roughly linear way, and a significant reduction was already evident by age about 40. Compared with the aged group, more naive CD4+ T cells, fewer expanded clones and increased TCR diversity were shown by the long-lived group, suggesting age selection. There was a strong correlation between observed TCR beta diversity and the percentage of naive T cells measured by flow cytometry. Estimates of total diversity from one million sequenced T cells were regarded as lower bounds and underestimates.

The donors were roughly 40 Caucasian individuals from Russia, aged roughly 6 to 100 years, who were systemically healthy. Each donor gave 8 to 10 milliliters of peripheral blood, collected into EDTA-treated Vacutainer tubes. Ficoll-Paque density-gradient centrifugation was used to isolate PBMCs, with at least 7 million obtained per sample. Total RNA was extracted from PBMCs with Trizol reagent, with at least 5 micrograms obtained per sample. The percentages of naive CD45RAhigh/CD27high T cells were determined by flow cytometry on a PBMC aliquot from every donor. This clonotype was obtained from a woman aged 30 to 39 in good health. Sequenced sample: blood. The V gene is TRBV20-1 and the J gene is TRBJ2-7; TRBD2 is a weak D gene call, 5 bases matching. The CDR3 corresponds to CSARGGAPDEQYF. The nucleotide sequence is given as TGCAGTGCTAGAGGGGGAGCCCCGGACGAGCAGTACTTC.